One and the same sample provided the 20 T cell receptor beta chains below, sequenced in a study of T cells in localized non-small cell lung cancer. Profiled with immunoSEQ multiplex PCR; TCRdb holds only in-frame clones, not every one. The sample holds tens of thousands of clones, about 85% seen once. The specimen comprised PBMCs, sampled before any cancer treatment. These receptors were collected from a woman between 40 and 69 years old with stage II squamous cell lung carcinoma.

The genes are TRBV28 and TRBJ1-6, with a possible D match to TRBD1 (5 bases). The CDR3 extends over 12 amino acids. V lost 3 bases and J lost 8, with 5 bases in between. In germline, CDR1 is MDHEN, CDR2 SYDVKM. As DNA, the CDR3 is TGTGCCAGCAGTTTGGGGGATTCACCCCTCCACTTT. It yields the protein CASSLGDSPLHF.

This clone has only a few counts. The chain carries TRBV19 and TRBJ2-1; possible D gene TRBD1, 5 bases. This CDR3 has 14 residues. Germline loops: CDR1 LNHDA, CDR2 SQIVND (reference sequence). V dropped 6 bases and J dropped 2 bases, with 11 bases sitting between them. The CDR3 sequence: CASRGRVAYNEQFF. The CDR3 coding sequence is TGTGCCAGTAGAGGCAGGGTTGCCTACAATGAGCAGTTCTTC.

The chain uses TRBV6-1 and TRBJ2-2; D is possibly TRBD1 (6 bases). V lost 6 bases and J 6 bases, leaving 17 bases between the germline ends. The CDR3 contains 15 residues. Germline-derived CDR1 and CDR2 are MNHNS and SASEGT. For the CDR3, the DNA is TGTGCCAGCAGCGTCGACAGGTTCCCTGCCGGGGAGCTGTTTTTT. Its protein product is CASSVDRFPAGELFF.

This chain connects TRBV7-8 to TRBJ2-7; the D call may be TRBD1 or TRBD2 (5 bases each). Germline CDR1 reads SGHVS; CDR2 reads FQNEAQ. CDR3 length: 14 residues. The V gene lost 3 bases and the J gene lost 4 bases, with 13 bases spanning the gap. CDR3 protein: CASSLGTDIYEQYV. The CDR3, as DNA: TGTGCCAGCAGCTTGGGGACCGACATATACGAGCAGTACGTC.

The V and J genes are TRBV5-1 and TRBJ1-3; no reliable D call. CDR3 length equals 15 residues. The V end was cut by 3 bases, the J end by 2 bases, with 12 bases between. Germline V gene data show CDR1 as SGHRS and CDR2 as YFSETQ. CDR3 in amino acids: CASSSNGDTGNTIYF. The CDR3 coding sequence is TGCGCCAGCAGCTCGAACGGCGACACTGGAAACACCATATATTTT.

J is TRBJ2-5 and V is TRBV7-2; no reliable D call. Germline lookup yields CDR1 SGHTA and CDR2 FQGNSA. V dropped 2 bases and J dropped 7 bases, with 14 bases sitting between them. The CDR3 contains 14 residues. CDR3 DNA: TGTGCCAGCAGCTTAACCTCCCTATGGGGGACCCAGTACTTC. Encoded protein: CASSLTSLWGTQYF. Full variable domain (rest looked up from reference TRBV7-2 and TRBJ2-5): GAGVSQSPSNKVTEKGKDVELRCDPISGHTALYWYRQSLGQGLEFLIYFQGNSAPDKSGLPSDRFSAERTGGSVSTLTIQRTQQEDSAVYLCASSLTSLWGTQYFGPGTRLLVL.

CDR3 residues: CASSPGPAATEQFF. The CDR3 DNA follows: TGTGCCAGCAGCCCCGGGCCCGCAGCCACTGAGCAGTTCTTC. V is TRBV7-3 and J is TRBJ2-1; no clear D gene. The length of the CDR3 is 14 residues. CDR1 is SGHTA, CDR2 FQGTGA, per germline. V was trimmed by 5 bases and J by 9 bases, leaving 17 bases between them.

DNA for the CDR3: TGTGCCAGCAGGCTTCTGACTAGCGGGAGCGGTAATGAGCAGTTCTTC. It encodes CASRLLTSGSGNEQFF. The V and J genes are TRBV2 and TRBJ2-1; 12 bases fit TRBD2. V lost 6 bases and J lost 7; bases outside the gene matches: 10. The length of the CDR3 is 16 residues. The germline V gene encodes CDR1 SNHLY and CDR2 FYNNEI.

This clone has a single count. CDR3 amino acids: CASSSQPRSTVFF. The CDR3 bases are TGTGCCAGCAGTTCCCAACCACGATCGACGGTATTCTTT. The chain couples TRBV6-1 to TRBJ1-1; D gene unclear. The CDR3 covers 13 residues. V gave up 5 bases and J gave up 14 bases, with 21 bases separating them. In germline, CDR1 is MNHNS, CDR2 SASEGT.

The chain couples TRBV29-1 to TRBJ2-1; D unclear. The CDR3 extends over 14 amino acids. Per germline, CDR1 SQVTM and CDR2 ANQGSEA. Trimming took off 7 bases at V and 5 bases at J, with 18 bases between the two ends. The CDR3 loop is CSARGGMFNNEQFF. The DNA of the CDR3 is TGCAGCGCCCGAGGTGGGATGTTTAACAATGAGCAGTTCTTC.

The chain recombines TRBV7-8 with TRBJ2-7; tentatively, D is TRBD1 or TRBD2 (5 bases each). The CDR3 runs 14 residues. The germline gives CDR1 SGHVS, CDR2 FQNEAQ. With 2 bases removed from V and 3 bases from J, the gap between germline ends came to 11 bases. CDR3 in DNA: TGTGCCAGCAGCTTACCGGGACGGAGCTACGAGCAGTACGTC. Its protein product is CASSLPGRSYEQYV.

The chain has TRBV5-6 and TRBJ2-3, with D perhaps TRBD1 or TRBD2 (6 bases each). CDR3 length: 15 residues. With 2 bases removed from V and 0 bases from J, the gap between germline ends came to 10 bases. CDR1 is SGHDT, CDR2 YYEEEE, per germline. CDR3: CASSFGGPSTDTQYF. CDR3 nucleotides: TGTGCCAGCAGCTTCGGGGGCCCCAGCACAGATACGCAGTATTTT.

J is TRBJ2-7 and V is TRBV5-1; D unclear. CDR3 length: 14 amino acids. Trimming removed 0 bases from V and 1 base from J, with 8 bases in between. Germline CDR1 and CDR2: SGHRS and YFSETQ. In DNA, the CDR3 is TGCGCCAGCAGCTTGGTGCAGGATTCCTACGAGCAGTACTTC. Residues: CASSLVQDSYEQYF.

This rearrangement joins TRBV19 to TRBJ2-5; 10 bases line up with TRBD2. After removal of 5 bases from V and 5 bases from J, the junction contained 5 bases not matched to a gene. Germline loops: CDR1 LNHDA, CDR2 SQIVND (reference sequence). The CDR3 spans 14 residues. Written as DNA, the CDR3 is TGTGCCAGTAGTGTTAGCGGGGGGAGCGAGACCCAGTACTTC. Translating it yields CASSVSGGSETQYF.

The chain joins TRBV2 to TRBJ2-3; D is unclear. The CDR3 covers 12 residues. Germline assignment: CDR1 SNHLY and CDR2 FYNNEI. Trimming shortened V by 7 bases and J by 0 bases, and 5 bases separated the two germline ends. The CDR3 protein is CASTQSTDTQYF. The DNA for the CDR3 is TGTGCCAGCACTCAGAGCACAGATACGCAGTATTTT.

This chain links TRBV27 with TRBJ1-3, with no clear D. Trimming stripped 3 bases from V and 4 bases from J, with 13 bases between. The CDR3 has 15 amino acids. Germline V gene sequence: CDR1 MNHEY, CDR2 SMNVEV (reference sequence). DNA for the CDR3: TGTGCCAGCAGTTTTCGCGGCCAGGCCGGAAACACCATATATTTT. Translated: CASSFRGQAGNTIYF.

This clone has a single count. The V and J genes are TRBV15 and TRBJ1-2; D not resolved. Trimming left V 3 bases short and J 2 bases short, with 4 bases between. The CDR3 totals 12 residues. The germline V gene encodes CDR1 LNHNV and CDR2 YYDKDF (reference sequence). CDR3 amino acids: CATSRDNYGYTF. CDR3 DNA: TGTGCCACCAGCAGGGACAACTATGGCTACACCTTC.

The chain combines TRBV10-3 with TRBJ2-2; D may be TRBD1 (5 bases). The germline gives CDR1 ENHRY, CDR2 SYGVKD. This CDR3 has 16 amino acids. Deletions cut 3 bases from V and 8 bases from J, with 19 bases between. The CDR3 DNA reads TGTGCCATCAGTGATCGACAGCCCTCCGATTTTGGGGAGCTGTTTTTT. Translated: CAISDRQPSDFGELFF.

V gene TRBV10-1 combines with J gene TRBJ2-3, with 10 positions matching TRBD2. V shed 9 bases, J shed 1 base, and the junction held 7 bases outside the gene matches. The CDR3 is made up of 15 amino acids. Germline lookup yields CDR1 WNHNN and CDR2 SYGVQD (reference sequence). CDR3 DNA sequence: TGCGCCAGGAAAAAGCGGGAGGGATGCACAGATACGCAGTATTTT. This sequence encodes CARKKREGCTDTQYF.

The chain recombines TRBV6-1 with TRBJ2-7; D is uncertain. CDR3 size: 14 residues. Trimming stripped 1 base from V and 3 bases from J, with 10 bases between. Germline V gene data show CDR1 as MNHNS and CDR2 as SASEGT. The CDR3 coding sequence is TGTGCCAGCAGTGAAGGGAGCGAACTCTACGAGCAGTACTTC. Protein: CASSEGSELYEQYF.